This TCR beta chain stems from a study of shared clonotypes between healthy human individuals. Findings and caveats of the study: Rarefaction analysis demonstrated incomplete sorted-subset sequencing notwithstanding large depth. Naive CD4 clonotypes were shared across several donors at around 5.4%. An expected dependence of interdonor clonotype sharing on sequencing depth was noted. Across subsets, estimated richness was generally greater for naive than for memory populations.

The CDR3 covers 15 residues. V lost 3 bases, J lost 5 bases, and 10 bases stayed unmatched. The V gene's germline CDR1 is SGDLS and CDR2 YYNGEE. Produced via immunoSEQ multiplex PCR; TCRdb's table is partial and in-frame only. Here the sample spans some 1,400,000 clones, approximately 96% being singletons. As to this clone: Its target is not known.

The V gene is TRBV9, the J gene TRBJ1-2; 7 bases are a match to TRBD1. The sequencing sample was made of naive CD4+ T cells sorted from blood. The subset is: CD45RA+ positively selected. This receptor was identified in a man aged 30-40 years in good health. This chain's CDR3 is CASSAGDRVSYGYTF. As DNA, the CDR3 is TGTGCCAGCAGCGCCGGAGACAGGGTGTCGTATGGCTACACCTTC.